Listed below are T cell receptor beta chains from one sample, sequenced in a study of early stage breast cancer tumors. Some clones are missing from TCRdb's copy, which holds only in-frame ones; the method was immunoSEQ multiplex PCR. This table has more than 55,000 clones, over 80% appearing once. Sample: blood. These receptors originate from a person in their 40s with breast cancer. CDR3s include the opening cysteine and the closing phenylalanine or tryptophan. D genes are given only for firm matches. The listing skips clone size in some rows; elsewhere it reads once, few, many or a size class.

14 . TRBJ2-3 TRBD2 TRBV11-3 TGTGCCAGCAGTTTCGGGAGCGGGGCAGATACGCAGTATTTT CASSFGSGADTQYF
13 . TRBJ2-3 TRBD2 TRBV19 TGTGCCAGTAATGCGGGAGGGTCAGATACGCAGTATTTT CASNAGGSDTQYF
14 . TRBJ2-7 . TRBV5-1 TGCGCCAGCAGCAGCACAGGGATCTCCTACGAGCAGTACTTC CASSSTGISYEQYF
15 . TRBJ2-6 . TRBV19 TGTGCCAGTACCCCAAAGACAGCTGGGGCCAACGTCCTGACTTTC CASTPKTAGANVLTF
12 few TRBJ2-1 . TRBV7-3 TGTGCCAGCAGCACGGACCTGGGTGAGCAGTTCTTC CASSTDLGEQFF
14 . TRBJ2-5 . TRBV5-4 TGTGCCAGCAGCGCGGACCGATTTCAGGGGACCCAGTACTTC CASSADRFQGTQYF
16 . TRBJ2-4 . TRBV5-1 TGCGCCAGCAGCCTCTTAACAGCTTCTGCCAAAAACATTCAGTACTTC CASSLLTASAKNIQYF
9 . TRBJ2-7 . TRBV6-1 TGTGCCAGCAGTGACGAGCAGTACTTC CASSDEQYF
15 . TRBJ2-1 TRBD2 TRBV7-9 TGTGCCAGCAAACTAGCGGCCCAGCGGGACAATGAGCAGTTCTTC CASKLAAQRDNEQFF
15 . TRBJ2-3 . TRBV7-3 TGTGCCAGCAGCCCCCAGGGGAGTAGCACAGATACGCAGTATTTT CASSPQGSSTDTQYF
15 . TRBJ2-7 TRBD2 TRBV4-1 TGCGCCAGCAGCCAAGGACTAGCGGGAGGGGGCGAGCAGTACTTC CASSQGLAGGGEQYF
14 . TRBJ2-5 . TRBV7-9 TGTGCCAGCAGTCGGGACACAACGAGGGAGACCCAGTACTTC CASSRDTTRETQYF
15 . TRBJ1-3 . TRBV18 TGTGCCAGCTCACCTCCCGGGACTCTTGGAAACACCATATATTTT CASSPPGTLGNTIYF
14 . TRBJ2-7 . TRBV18 TGTGCCAGCTCACCAGGGGCCTTTACCTACGAGCAGTACTTC CASSPGAFTYEQYF
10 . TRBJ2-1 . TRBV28 TGTGCCAGCAGTTTAAATGAGCAGTTCTTC CASSLNEQFF
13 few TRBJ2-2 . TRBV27 TGTGCCAGCAGTTTCCGGTTGACCGGGGAGCTGTTTTTT CASSFRLTGELFF
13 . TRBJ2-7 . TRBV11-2 TGTGCCAGCAGCCTGGGGGGCTCCTACGAGCAGTACTTC CASSLGGSYEQYF
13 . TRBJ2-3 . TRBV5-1 TGCGCCAGCAGCCCAATCAGGGAAGATACGCAGTATTTT CASSPIREDTQYF
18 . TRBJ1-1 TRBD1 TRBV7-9 TGTGCCAGCAGCTTAACAGGGGGGACAGCAGAAATGAACACTGAAGCTTTCTTT CASSLTGGTAEMNTEAFF
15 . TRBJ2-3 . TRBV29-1 TGCAGCGTCGCAAACCTCGACTCTAGCACAGATACGCAGTATTTT CSVANLDSSTDTQYF
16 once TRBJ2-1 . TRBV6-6 TGTGCCAGCAGTTACCCCGTTGGGGGCTCCTACAATGAGCAGTTCTTC CASSYPVGGSYNEQFF
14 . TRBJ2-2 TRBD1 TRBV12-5 TGTGCTAGTGGACGGGACAGGGGCGCCGGGGAGCTGTTTTTT CASGRDRGAGELFF